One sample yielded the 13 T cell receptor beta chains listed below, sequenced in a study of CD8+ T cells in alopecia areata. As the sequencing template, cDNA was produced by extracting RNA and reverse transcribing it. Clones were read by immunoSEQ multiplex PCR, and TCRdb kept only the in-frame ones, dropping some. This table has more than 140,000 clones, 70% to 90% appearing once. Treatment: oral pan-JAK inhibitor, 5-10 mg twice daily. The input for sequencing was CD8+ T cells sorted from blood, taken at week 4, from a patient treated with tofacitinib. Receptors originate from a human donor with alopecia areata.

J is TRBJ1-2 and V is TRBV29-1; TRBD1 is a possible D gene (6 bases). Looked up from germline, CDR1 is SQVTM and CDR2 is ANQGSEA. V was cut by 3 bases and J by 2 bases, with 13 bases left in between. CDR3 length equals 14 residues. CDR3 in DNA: TGCAGCGTTGAGGATCAGGGGAAAAACTATGGCTACACCTTC. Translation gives CSVEDQGKNYGYTF.

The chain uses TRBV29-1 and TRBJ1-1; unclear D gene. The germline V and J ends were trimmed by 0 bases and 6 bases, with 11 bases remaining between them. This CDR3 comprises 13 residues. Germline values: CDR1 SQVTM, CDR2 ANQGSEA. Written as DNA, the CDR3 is TGCAGCGTTGAAGATATGGCAGAGGCTGAAGCTTTCTTT. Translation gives CSVEDMAEAEAFF.

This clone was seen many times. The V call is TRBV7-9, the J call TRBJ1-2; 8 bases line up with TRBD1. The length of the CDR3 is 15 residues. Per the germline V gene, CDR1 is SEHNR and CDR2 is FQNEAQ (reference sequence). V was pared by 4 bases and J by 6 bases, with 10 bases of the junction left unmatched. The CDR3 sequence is CASSSGTGLSDGYTF. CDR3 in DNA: TGTGCCAGCAGCTCAGGGACAGGACTAAGTGATGGCTACACCTTC.

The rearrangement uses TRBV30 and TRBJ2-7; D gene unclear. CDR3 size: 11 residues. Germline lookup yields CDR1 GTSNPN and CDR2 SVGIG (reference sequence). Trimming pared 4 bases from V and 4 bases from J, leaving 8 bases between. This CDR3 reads CAWMGSYEQYF. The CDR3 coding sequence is TGTGCCTGGATGGGTTCTTACGAGCAGTACTTC.

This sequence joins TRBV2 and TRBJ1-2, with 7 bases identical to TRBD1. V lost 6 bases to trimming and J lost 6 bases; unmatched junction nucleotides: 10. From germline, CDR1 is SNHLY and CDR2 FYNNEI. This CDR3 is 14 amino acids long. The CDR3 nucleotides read TGTGCCAGCAGCAGGGGACAGTCCTATGATGGCTACACCTTC. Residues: CASSRGQSYDGYTF.

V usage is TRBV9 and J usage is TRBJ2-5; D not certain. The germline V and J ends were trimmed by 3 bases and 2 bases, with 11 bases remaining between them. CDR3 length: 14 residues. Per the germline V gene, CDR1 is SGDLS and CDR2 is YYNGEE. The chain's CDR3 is CASSETTLQETQYF. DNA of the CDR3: TGTGCCAGCAGCGAAACAACTCTGCAAGAGACCCAGTACTTC.

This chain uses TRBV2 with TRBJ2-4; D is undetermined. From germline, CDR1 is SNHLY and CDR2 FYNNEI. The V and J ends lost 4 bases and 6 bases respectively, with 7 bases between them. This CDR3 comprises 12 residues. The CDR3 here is CASSAELNIQYF. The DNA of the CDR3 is TGTGCCAGCAGTGCGGAACTAAACATTCAGTACTTC.

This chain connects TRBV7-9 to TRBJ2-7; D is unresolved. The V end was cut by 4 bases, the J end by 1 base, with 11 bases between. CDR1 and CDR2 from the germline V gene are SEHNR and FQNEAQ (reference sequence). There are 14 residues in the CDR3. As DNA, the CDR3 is TGTGCCAGCAGCTCCCCCTTAACTTCCTACGAGCAGTACTTC. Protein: CASSSPLTSYEQYF.

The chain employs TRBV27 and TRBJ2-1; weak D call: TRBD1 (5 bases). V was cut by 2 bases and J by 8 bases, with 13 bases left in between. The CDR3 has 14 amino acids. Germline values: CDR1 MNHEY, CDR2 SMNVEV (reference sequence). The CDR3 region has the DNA TGTGCCAGCAGTTTAGTAGGCAGGGTGCATGAGCAGTTCTTC. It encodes CASSLVGRVHEQFF.

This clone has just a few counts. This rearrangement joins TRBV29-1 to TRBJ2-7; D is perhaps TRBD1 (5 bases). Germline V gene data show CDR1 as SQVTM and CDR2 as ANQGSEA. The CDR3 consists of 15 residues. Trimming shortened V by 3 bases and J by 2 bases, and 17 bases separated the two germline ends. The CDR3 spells CSVEGRREGAYEQYF. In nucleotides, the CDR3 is TGCAGCGTTGAGGGCCGTAGGGAAGGGGCCTACGAGCAGTACTTC.

The CDR3 reads CAVSGSNEKLFF. CDR3 nucleotide sequence: TGTGCCGTGTCAGGGTCGAATGAAAAACTGTTTTTT. V gene TRBV7-9 combines with J gene TRBJ1-4; D perhaps matches TRBD1 (5 bases). Germline-derived CDR1 and CDR2 are SEHNR and FQNEAQ (reference sequence). V was pared by 11 bases and J by 5 bases, with 12 bases between. This CDR3 has 12 amino acids.

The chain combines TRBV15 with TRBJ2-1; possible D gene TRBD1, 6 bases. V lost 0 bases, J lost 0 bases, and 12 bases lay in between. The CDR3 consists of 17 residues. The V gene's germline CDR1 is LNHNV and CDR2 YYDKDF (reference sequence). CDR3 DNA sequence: TGTGCCACCAGCAGAGATCTAGGACAGAGCTCCTACAATGAGCAGTTCTTC. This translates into CATSRDLGQSSYNEQFF.

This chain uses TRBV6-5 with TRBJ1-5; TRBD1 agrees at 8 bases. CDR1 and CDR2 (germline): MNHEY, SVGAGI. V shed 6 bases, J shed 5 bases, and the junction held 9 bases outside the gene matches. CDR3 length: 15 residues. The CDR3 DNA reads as TGTGCCAGCAGCCCTGACGACAGGGGCTATCAGCCCCAGCATTTT. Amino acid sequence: CASSPDDRGYQPQHF.